This section outlines one TCR beta chain sequence together with its context. The germline CDR1 and CDR2 sequences are SGHDT and YYEEEE. Trimming removed 0 bases at V and 6 bases at J, with 7 bases between. This CDR3 is built from 12 residues. As processed by the authors: How many nucleated cells were present was estimated from reference gene primer amplification. Sequencing used immunoSEQ multiplex PCR; TCRdb keeps in-frame clones, though not all of them. Clonal size and the V and J genes are those of that table, whereas D and trimming came from the DNA. The sample yields tens of thousands of clones, about 88% seen once. The sample comes from a study of blood T cell repertoires in COVID-19. Study in general: Samples came from the United States, Italy and Spain, spanning acute and convalescent COVID-19. PBMCs, B-cell-depleted T cells, or T cells were the source of the cDNA or gDNA that made up the material.

The chain links TRBV5-6 to TRBJ2-7; TRBD1 might be the D (5 bases). The receptor comes from a man aged 45-65 years with acute or convalescent COVID-19. Material for sequencing was peripheral blood. CDR3 residues: CASSLEGFEQYF. The CDR3, as DNA: TGTGCCAGCAGCTTGGAGGGGTTCGAGCAGTACTTC.